The rows below give T cell receptor beta chains drawn from one sample of a study of cytomegalovirus exposure and HLA in healthy donors. Libraries were prepared by immunoSEQ multiplex PCR; TCRdb keeps only in-frame clonotypes and omits some of them. The sample lists roughly 200,000 clones; approximately 82% were seen once. The sequenced material came from PBMCs. The receptors come from a woman aged 40 to 50 in good health and CMV-seronegative. Each CDR3 is given with its conserved first and last residue. Each record gives: J gene, D gene, CDR3 length, V gene, clone size, CDR3 protein, CDR3 DNA. A D gene is named only where the DNA matches it firmly. Clone size is stated in some rows and not others, as once, few, many or a class when expanded.

>TRBJ1-2|TRBD1|15|TRBV28|NA
CASSPRDRGLYGYTF
TGTGCCAGCAGTCCTAGGGACAGGGGGCTCTATGGCTACACCTTC
>TRBJ2-5|TRBD2|16|TRBV7-9|NA
CASSSLAGGPGETQYF
TGTGCCAGCAGCTCGCTAGCGGGGGGGCCAGGTGAGACCCAGTACTTC
>TRBJ1-4|NA|14|TRBV28|NA
CASSYLLKEEKLFF
TGTGCCAGCAGTTATCTATTAAAAGAGGAAAAACTGTTTTTT
>TRBJ2-7|TRBD1|14|TRBV6-5|few
CASSATGGSYEQYF
TGTGCCAGCAGTGCGACAGGGGGTAGTTACGAGCAGTACTTC
>TRBJ2-7|NA|16|TRBV9|NA
CASSVVGLVISYEQYF
TGTGCCAGCAGCGTAGTCGGCCTAGTGATTTCCTACGAGCAGTACTTC
>TRBJ2-3|TRBD2|18|TRBV11-3|NA
CASSLGSGGFRSTDTQYF
TGTGCCAGCAGCTTAGGTAGCGGGGGTTTCCGAAGCACAGATACGCAGTATTTT
>TRBJ1-2|NA|12|TRBV27|once
CASSFRGDGYTF
TGTGCCAGCAGTTTCAGGGGAGATGGCTACACCTTC
>TRBJ2-1|TRBD2|17|TRBV7-6|NA
CASGRTSGGISYNEQFF
TGTGCCAGCGGACGGACTAGCGGGGGGATCTCCTACAATGAGCAGTTCTTC
>TRBJ2-7|NA|14|TRBV2|NA
CASSDYSTRGEQYF
TGTGCCAGCAGTGACTACAGTACCCGGGGGGAGCAGTACTTC
>TRBJ1-6|TRBD1|14|TRBV2|NA
CASSTWTGGTPLHF
TGTGCCAGCAGTACTTGGACAGGGGGAACTCCCCTCCACTTT
>TRBJ1-4|NA|15|TRBV15|NA
CATSRDYWGGEKLFF
TGTGCCACCAGCAGAGACTACTGGGGGGGTGAAAAACTGTTTTTT
>TRBJ1-4|NA|14|TRBV6-1|NA
CASRVAGIGEKLFF
TGTGCCAGCAGGGTTGCGGGTATTGGCGAAAAACTGTTTTTT
>TRBJ1-1|NA|14|TRBV7-9|NA
CASRPDRRETEAFF
TGTGCCAGCAGACCCGACAGAAGAGAAACTGAAGCTTTCTTT
>TRBJ1-1|NA|15|TRBV6-5|NA
CASSYRGQMNTEAFF
TGTGCCAGCAGTTACAGGGGACAAATGAACACTGAAGCTTTCTTT
>TRBJ1-1|NA|14|TRBV4-3|NA
CASSQDRGNTGAFF
TGCGCCAGCAGCCAAGACAGAGGTAACACTGGAGCTTTCTTT
>TRBJ1-1|TRBD1|16|TRBV6-6|NA
CASSYTRTGTNTEAFF
TGTGCCAGCAGTTACACCAGGACAGGGACGAACACTGAAGCTTTCTTT
>TRBJ2-7|NA|14|TRBV5-1|NA
CASSSSQVSYEQYF
TGCGCCAGCAGCTCGTCACAGGTATCCTACGAGCAGTACTTC
>TRBJ2-2|NA|12|TRBV27|NA
CASSRGTGELFF
TGTGCCAGTTCACGGGGAACCGGGGAGCTGTTTTTT
>TRBJ2-7|NA|12|TRBV7-2|NA
CASSLAGGEQYF
TGTGCCAGCAGCTTAGCGGGGGGCGAGCAGTACTTC
>TRBJ2-7|TRBD2|15|TRBV19|NA
CASSISQRGIYEQYF
TGTGCCAGTAGTATTAGTCAGCGGGGGATCTACGAGCAGTACTTC
>TRBJ1-6|TRBD1|15|TRBV11-3|NA
CASSPQGAFGSPLHF
TGTGCCAGCAGCCCCCAGGGGGCTTTTGGTTCACCCCTCCACTTT
>TRBJ2-7|TRBD1|15|TRBV11-3|NA
CASSSRTGPNYEQYF
TGTGCCAGCAGCTCCCGGACAGGGCCTAATTACGAGCAGTACTTC
>TRBJ1-1|NA|10|TRBV2|NA
CATRNTEAFF
TGTGCCACTCGGAACACTGAAGCTTTCTTT
>TRBJ2-3|NA|15|TRBV30|NA
CAWSPGGGHQDTQYF
TGTGCCTGGAGTCCTGGGGGGGGGCATCAAGATACGCAGTATTTT
>TRBJ1-1|NA|14|TRBV4-1|NA
CASSPRLLNTEAFF
TGCGCCAGCAGCCCTAGACTTTTAAACACTGAAGCTTTCTTT
>TRBJ1-1|NA|13|TRBV25-1|NA
CASSDLTHTEAFF
TGTGCCAGCAGTGACCTAACCCACACTGAAGCTTTCTTT
>TRBJ2-3|TRBD2|17|TRBV6-1|NA
CASSDWTSGTSTDTQYF
TGTGCCAGCAGTGACTGGACTAGCGGGACATCCACAGATACGCAGTATTTT
>TRBJ1-2|NA|12|TRBV11-1|NA
CASSQRNYGYTF
TGTGCCAGCAGTCAGCGAAACTATGGCTACACCTTC
>TRBJ2-1|TRBD2|14|TRBV2|NA
CASLAGGGYNEQFF
TGTGCCAGCTTAGCGGGGGGTGGCTACAATGAGCAGTTCTTC
>TRBJ2-1|NA|12|TRBV10-3|NA
CAISGGPDEQFF
TGTGCCATCAGCGGGGGTCCGGATGAGCAGTTCTTC
>TRBJ1-5|NA|13|TRBV2|NA
CASTGSSNQPQHF
TGTGCCAGCACCGGGAGTAGCAATCAGCCCCAGCATTTT
>TRBJ2-2|TRBD1|18|TRBV7-2|NA
CASSLDPSGRGLSGELFF
TGTGCCAGCAGCCTAGATCCCTCCGGCAGGGGGCTCTCCGGGGAGCTGTTTTTT
>TRBJ2-2|TRBD1|18|TRBV9|NA
CASSVEPTGGLATGELFF
TGTGCCAGCAGCGTCGAACCAACAGGGGGTCTAGCCACCGGGGAGCTGTTTTTT
>TRBJ1-1|NA|13|TRBV2|NA
CASTTGQNTEAFF
TGTGCCAGCACAACAGGACAGAACACTGAAGCTTTCTTT
>TRBJ2-5|TRBD1|12|TRBV11-3|NA
CASSRGRETQYF
TGTGCCAGCAGCAGGGGGCGAGAGACCCAGTACTTC
>TRBJ1-5|NA|16|TRBV2|NA
CASSDFPGSSNQPQHF
TGTGCCAGCAGTGACTTTCCGGGGAGTAGCAATCAGCCCCAGCATTTT
>TRBJ1-6|TRBD1|15|TRBV7-9|NA
CASSLRGQGDSPLHF
TGTGCCAGCAGCCTAAGGGGACAGGGGGACTCACCCCTCCACTTT
>TRBJ2-2|TRBD1|14|TRBV11-3|NA
CASSLVQGAGELFF
TGTGCCAGCAGCCTAGTCCAGGGGGCCGGGGAGCTGTTTTTT
>TRBJ2-3|TRBD2|15|TRBV7-9|NA
CASSPFAGVTDTQYF
TGTGCCAGCAGCCCGTTCGCGGGGGTCACAGATACGCAGTATTTT
>TRBJ1-5|NA|12|TRBV27|NA
CASSRGGQPQHF
TGTGCCAGCAGCAGAGGTGGGCAGCCCCAGCATTTT
>TRBJ2-5|TRBD2|15|TRBV6-1|many
CASSGGAKGQETQYF
TGTGCCAGTAGCGGGGGGGCTAAAGGGCAAGAGACCCAGTACTTC
>TRBJ1-2|NA|13|TRBV2|NA
CASSREKNYGYTF
TGTGCCAGCAGTCGTGAGAAGAACTATGGCTACACCTTC
>TRBJ2-1|TRBD2|14|TRBV9|NA
CASSATSGGEGQFF
TGTGCCAGCAGCGCGACTAGCGGGGGGGAAGGGCAGTTCTTC
>TRBJ1-2|TRBD1|16|TRBV4-2|NA
CASSQDLGTGEYGYTF
TGTGCCAGCAGCCAAGATCTAGGGACAGGGGAATATGGCTACACCTTC
>TRBJ2-3|NA|14|TRBV29-1|NA
CSVDATASTDTQYF
TGCAGCGTTGATGCCACAGCTAGCACAGATACGCAGTATTTT
>TRBJ2-5|NA|14|TRBV18|few
CASSPEVVWKTQYF
TGTGCCAGCTCACCAGAGGTAGTGTGGAAGACCCAGTACTTC
>TRBJ2-4|NA|16|TRBV27|NA
CASSIRGQGAKNIQYF
TGTGCCAGCAGTATTAGGGGTCAGGGCGCCAAAAACATTCAGTACTTC
>TRBJ2-1|TRBD2|13|TRBV4-2|NA
CASSGGTNNEQFF
TGTGCCAGCAGCGGGGGGACTAACAATGAGCAGTTCTTC
>TRBJ2-7|NA|12|TRBV7-9|NA
CSSSFSGDEQYF
TGTTCCAGCAGCTTTTCCGGGGACGAGCAGTACTTC
>TRBJ2-7|NA|13|TRBV13|NA
CASSRGAGDEQYF
TGTGCCAGCTCCCGCGGGGCGGGTGACGAGCAGTACTTC
>TRBJ2-5|TRBD2|18|TRBV9|NA
CASSPRLAGGLPGETQYF
TGTGCCAGCAGCCCCCGACTAGCGGGGGGGTTGCCAGGGGAGACCCAGTACTTC
>TRBJ1-2|NA|12|TRBV28|NA
CASSLSSYGYTF
TGTGCCAGCAGTTTATCCTCTTATGGCTACACCTTC
>TRBJ2-5|NA|14|TRBV27|once
CASSFARGQETQYF
TGTGCCAGCAGTTTCGCGCGGGGCCAAGAGACCCAGTACTTC
>TRBJ1-3|TRBD1|15|TRBV5-4|NA
CASSPRRDRRNTIYF
TGTGCCAGCAGCCCTAGAAGGGACAGGAGAAACACCATATATTTT